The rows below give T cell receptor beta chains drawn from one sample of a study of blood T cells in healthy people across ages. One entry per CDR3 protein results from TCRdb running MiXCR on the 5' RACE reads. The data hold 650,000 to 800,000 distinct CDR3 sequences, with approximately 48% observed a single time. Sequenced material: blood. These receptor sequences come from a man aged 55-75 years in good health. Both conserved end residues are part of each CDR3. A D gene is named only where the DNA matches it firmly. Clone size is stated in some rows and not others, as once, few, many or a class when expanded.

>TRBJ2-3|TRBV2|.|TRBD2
TGTGCCAGCAGTGAAACTCTAGCGGGGAGCACAGATACGCAGTATTTT
CASSETLAGSTDTQYF
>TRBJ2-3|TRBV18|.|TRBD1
TGTGCCAGCTCACCTCCGGACAGGACAACTAGCACAGATACGCAGTATTTT
CASSPPDRTTSTDTQYF
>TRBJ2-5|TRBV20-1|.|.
TGCAGAGCTACCTCTAGGGGGGAGACCCAGTACTTC
CRATSRGETQYF
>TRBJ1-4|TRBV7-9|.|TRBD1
TGTGCCAGCAGCCTTGACAGGGTTGGTGAAAAACTGTTTTTT
CASSLDRVGEKLFF
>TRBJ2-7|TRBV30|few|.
TGTGCCTGGAGCACCGGGACCTCCTACGAGCAGTACTTC
CAWSTGTSYEQYF
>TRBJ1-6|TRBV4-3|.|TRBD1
TGCGCCAGTAGCCAAGAAGGGACAGGGCATAATTCACCCCTCCACTTT
CASSQEGTGHNSPLHF
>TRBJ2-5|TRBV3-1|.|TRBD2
TGTGCCAGCAGCCCCTCGGGACTAGCGGACGAGCGGTACTTC
CASSPSGLADERYF
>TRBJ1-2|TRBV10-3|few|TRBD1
TGTGCCATCACCGACCCCGGGACAGCCCTATGGGGCTACACCTTC
CAITDPGTALWGYTF
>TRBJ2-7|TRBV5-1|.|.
TGCGCCAGCATCTCCGGGAGCCACGACGAGCAGTACTTC
CASISGSHDEQYF
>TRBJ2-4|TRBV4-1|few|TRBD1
TGCGCCAGCAGCCAGGGACAGGGCCGTTGGGAAAACATTCAGTACTTC
CASSQGQGRWENIQYF
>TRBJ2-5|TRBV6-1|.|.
TGTGCCAGCAGTGAAGTTCGTCGCGGGCAAGAGACCCAGTACTTC
CASSEVRRGQETQYF
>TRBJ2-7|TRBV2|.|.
TGTGCCAGCAGTGACCCGACAAGGACGACAGACTCTTACGAGCAGTACTTC
CASSDPTRTTDSYEQYF
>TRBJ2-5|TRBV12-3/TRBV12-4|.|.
TGTGCCAGCAGTTTCCGGCCCTTTTCAGGGACCCAGTACTTC
CASSFRPFSGTQYF
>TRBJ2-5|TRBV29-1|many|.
TGCAGCGTTGAACTAGGGTCCCTAACTCAAGAGACCCAGTACTTC
CSVELGSLTQETQYF
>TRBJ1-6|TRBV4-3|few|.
TGCGCCAGCAGCCAAGCTCGGAATTCACCCCTCCACTTT
CASSQARNSPLHF
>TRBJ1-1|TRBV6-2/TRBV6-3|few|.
TGTGCCAGCAGTTCCCCCAACAGGGACACTGAAGCTTTCTTT
CASSSPNRDTEAFF
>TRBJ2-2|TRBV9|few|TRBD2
TGTGCCAGCGGCGAGGGACTAGTGAACACCGGGGAGCTGTTTTTT
CASGEGLVNTGELFF
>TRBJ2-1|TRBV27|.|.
TGTGCCAGCAGGGGGCTAGCAGACAATGAGCAGTTCTTC
CASRGLADNEQFF
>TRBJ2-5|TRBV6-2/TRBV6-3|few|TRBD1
TGTGCCAGCAGTTCCTGGACAGGGTCCCAAGAGACCCAGTACTTC
CASSSWTGSQETQYF
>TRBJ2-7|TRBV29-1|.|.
TGCAGCGTTTTCGACACCTACGAGCAGTACTTC
CSVFDTYEQYF
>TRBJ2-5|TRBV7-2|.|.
TGTGCCAGCAGCTTGTTAGTCGGCACTTACCAAGAGACCCAGTACTTC
CASSLLVGTYQETQYF
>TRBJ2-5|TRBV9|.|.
TGTGCCAGCAGCGCCTCCCGGGACGCCCTAGGGGAGACCCAGTACTTC
CASSASRDALGETQYF
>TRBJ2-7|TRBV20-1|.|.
TGCAGTGCTAGAGATGAACGGGCCCAATACGAGCAGTACTTC
CSARDERAQYEQYF
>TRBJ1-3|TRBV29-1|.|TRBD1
TGCAGCGTGGCCCAGGGGGTTAGCGGAAACACCATATATTTT
CSVAQGVSGNTIYF
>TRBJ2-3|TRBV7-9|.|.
TGTGCCAGCATCCAACGCGGGGGCTGGACAGATACGCAGTATTTT
CASIQRGGWTDTQYF
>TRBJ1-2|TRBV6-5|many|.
TGTGCCAGCAGTACGACAGGTTTTAGCTACACCTTC
CASSTTGFSYTF
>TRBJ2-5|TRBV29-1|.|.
TGCAGCGTTCCGACCGAGGGTCAAGAGACCCAGTACTTC
CSVPTEGQETQYF
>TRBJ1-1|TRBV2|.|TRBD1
TGTGCCAGCACACAGGGGGAGAACACTGAAGCTTTCTTT
CASTQGENTEAFF
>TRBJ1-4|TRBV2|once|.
TGTGCCAGCAGTAACGAGGGAAAAGAAAAACTGTTTTTT
CASSNEGKEKLFF
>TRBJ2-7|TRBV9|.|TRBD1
TGTGCTAGCAGCGTAGGGGACAGGGGGCTTAGCTCCTACGAGCAGTACTTC
CASSVGDRGLSSYEQYF
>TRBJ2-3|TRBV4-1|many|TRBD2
TGCGCCAGCAGCCGGGGACTAGCGGGGGGCACAGGCAGGAATACGCAGTATTTT
CASSRGLAGGTGRNTQYF
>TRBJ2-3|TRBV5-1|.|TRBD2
TGCGCCAGCAGCTTGGCAAGCGGGGCGGGTACAGATACGCAGTATTTT
CASSLASGAGTDTQYF
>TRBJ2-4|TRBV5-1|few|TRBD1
TGCGCCAGCAGCGCCGGGACAGGACACAAAAACATTCAGTACTTC
CASSAGTGHKNIQYF
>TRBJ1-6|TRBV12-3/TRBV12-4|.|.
TGTGCCAGCAGTTTCGGATGGCTGACACCCCTCCACTTT
CASSFGWLTPLHF
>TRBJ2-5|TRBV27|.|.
TGTGCCAGCAGTTCCCGGGACCTTCAAGAGACCCAGTACTTC
CASSSRDLQETQYF
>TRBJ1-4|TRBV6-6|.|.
TGTGCCAGCAGTTACTCGGCTCAGCCAAATGAAAAACTGTTTTTT
CASSYSAQPNEKLFF
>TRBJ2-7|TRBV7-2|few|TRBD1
TGTGCCAGCAGCTTGATGGGACAGGGGGCGGCCTACGAGCAGTACTTC
CASSLMGQGAAYEQYF
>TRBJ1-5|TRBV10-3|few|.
TGTGCCATCAGTGAGTCAGCCGGGGGTGGTCAGCCCCAGCATTTT
CAISESAGGGQPQHF
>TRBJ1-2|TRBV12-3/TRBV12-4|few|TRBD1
TGTGCCAGCAGTCGGCCGGACAGGGGAGTCCGGGGCTACACCTTC
CASSRPDRGVRGYTF
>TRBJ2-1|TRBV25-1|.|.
TGTGCCAGCAGTGAAGGGGGGCTGAAGGGCGGGTTCTTC
CASSEGGLKGGFF
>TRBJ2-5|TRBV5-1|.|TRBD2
TGCGCCAGCAGCGGGAGGACTAGCGGAGGCAATGAGCAGTACTTC
CASSGRTSGGNEQYF
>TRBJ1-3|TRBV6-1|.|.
TGTGCCAGCAGGGTCTCCTCTACCCCGATCTCTGGAAACACCATATATTTT
CASRVSSTPISGNTIYF
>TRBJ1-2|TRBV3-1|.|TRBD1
TGTGCCAGCAGCCAAGCTGGGACAGGAGCTAACTATGGCTACACCTTC
CASSQAGTGANYGYTF
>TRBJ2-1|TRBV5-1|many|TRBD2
TGCGCCAGCAGCAATAGCGGGGGCTCCTACAATGAGCAGTTCTTC
CASSNSGGSYNEQFF
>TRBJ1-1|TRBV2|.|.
TGTGCCAGCAGGCGGAGCAACAATCCCTTGGCTTTCTTT
CASRRSNNPLAFF
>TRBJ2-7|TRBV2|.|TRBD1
TGTGCCAGCAGCCCCACAGGGGCACAAATCTACGAGCAGTACTTC
CASSPTGAQIYEQYF
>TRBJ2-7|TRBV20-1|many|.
TGCAGCGCCGTGGGGGCCGCCTACGAGCAGTACTTC
CSAVGAAYEQYF
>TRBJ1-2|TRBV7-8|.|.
TGTGCCAGCAGCTCCTTGTGGGGGCCTGGCTACACCTTC
CASSSLWGPGYTF
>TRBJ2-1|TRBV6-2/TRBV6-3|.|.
TGTGCCAGCAGTTACCCCTCCTACAATGAGCAGTTCTTC
CASSYPSYNEQFF
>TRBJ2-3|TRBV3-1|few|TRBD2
TGTGCCAGCAGCCAAGTCCCTAGCGGGGACAACACAGATACGCAGTATTTT
CASSQVPSGDNTDTQYF
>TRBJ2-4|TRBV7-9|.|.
TGTGCCAGCAGCTTAAGTTCGGCTTTAGCCAAAAACATTCAGTACTTC
CASSLSSALAKNIQYF